Below are 11 T cell receptor beta chains sequenced from a single sample in a study of regulatory and conventional T cells in RAG deficiency. Blood CD4+ CD25-low CD127-high conventional T cells supplied the genomic DNA template. Method: immunoSEQ multiplex PCR; TCRdb's copy keeps in-frame clones and lacks some. The sample lists tens of thousands of clones, about 92% occurring once. These data also featured in a second study, about regulatory T cells. That investigation notes: The PCR used 52 TRBV and 13 TRBJ primers.

Sequencing used CD4+ T cells sorted from blood. The receptors shown here come from a human donor in good health.

The chain joins TRBV28 to TRBJ2-5, with D hard to call. The DNA end is more similar to TRBJ2-7, so the J call may be wrong. This CDR3 is 12 amino acids long. CDR1 is MDHEN, CDR2 SYDVKM, per germline. The chain's CDR3 is CASSVSSYEQYF. In nucleotides, the CDR3 is TGTGCCAGCAGTGTCTCTTCCTACGAGCAGTACTTC.

The chain couples TRBV5-3 to TRBJ2-7; TRBD2 is a possible D gene (6 bases). TRBV5-3 is labeled an ORF, and its function is uncertain. The CDR3 loop spans 14 amino acids. V was clipped by 4 bases and J by 4 bases, with 15 bases between them. CDR3 in amino acids: CARSRGLPLYEQYF. The DNA for the CDR3 is TGTGCCAGAAGCCGGGGACTCCCTCTGTACGAGCAGTACTTC.

This chain connects TRBV19 to TRBJ1-2; D gene uncertain. CDR3 length equals 12 residues. CDR1 is LNHDA and CDR2 is SQIVND in the germline V gene (reference sequence). V lost 4 bases, J lost 6 bases, and 9 bases lay in between. CDR3 bases: TGTGCCAGTAGTACATTCACCGATGGCTACACCTTC. Residues: CASSTFTDGYTF.

The chain couples TRBV25-1 to TRBJ2-1; perhaps TRBD2 as D (6 bases). Deletions cut 1 base from V and 7 bases from J, with 17 bases between. Germline V gene lookup returns CDR1 MGHDK and CDR2 SYGVNS. This CDR3 spans 16 amino acids. CDR3 nucleotide sequence: TGTGCCAGCAGTGAATCCGGGACTCCAAGTCGGAATGAGCAGTTCTTC. Its translation is CASSESGTPSRNEQFF. The full variable domain, completed using reference TRBV25-1 and TRBJ2-1, is EADIYQTPRYLVIGTGKKITLECSQTMGHDKMYWYQQDPGMELHLIHYSYGVNSTEKGDLSSESTVSRIRTEHFPLTLESARPSHTSQYLCASSESGTPSRNEQFFGPGTRLTVL.

The chain combines TRBV7-8 with TRBJ2-7, with 13 bases lining up with TRBD2. CDR1 and CDR2 from the germline V gene are SGHVS and FQNEAQ. Trimming at V came to 5 bases and at J to 2 bases, leaving 6 bases not matched to a gene. This CDR3 comprises 16 residues. The CDR3 nucleotides are TGTGCCAGCAGCCAGGGACTAGCGGGGATTACCTACGAGCAGTACTTC. Protein product: CASSQGLAGITYEQYF.

The J gene is TRBJ2-1, the V gene TRBV6-5; D uncertain. Trimming stripped 6 bases from V and 0 bases from J, with 9 bases between. Germline assignment: CDR1 MNHEY and CDR2 SVGAGI. There are 14 residues in the CDR3. This CDR3 is CASSRPPSYNEQFF. In nucleotides, the CDR3 is TGTGCCAGCAGCCGACCACCCTCCTACAATGAGCAGTTCTTC.

The CDR3 nucleotides are TGTGCCAGCAGCTTGGCACCCTCTGGGGCCAACGTCCTGACTTTC. Translated, it gives CASSLAPSGANVLTF. The V and J genes are TRBV7-9 and TRBJ2-6; D gene unclear. This CDR3 has 15 amino acids. V was shortened by 3 bases and J by 0 bases, with 6 bases between the two germline ends. Looked up from germline, CDR1 is SEHNR and CDR2 is FQNEAQ (reference sequence). Supplemented by reference TRBV7-9 and TRBJ2-6, the full variable domain reads DTGVSQNPRHKITKRGQNVTFRCDPISEHNRLYWYRQTLGQGPEFLTYFQNEAQLEKSRLLSDRFSAERPKGSFSTLEIQRTEQGDSAMYLCASSLAPSGANVLTFGAGSRLTVL.

This clone is a singleton in its sample. The chain carries TRBV5-1 and TRBJ2-3; D is possibly TRBD1 (5 bases). V was clipped by 4 bases and J by 2 bases, with 17 bases between them. Germline V gene sequence: CDR1 SGHRS, CDR2 YFSETQ. This CDR3 spans 16 amino acids. The DNA for the CDR3 is TGCGCCAGCAGCCTGGCGGCGCAGGGATACACAGATACGCAGTATTTT. It translates to CASSLAAQGYTDTQYF. The variable domain in full, with the rest retrieved from reference TRBV5-1 and TRBJ2-3, is KAGVTQTPRYLIKTRGQQVTLSCSPISGHRSVSWYQQTPGQGLQFLFEYFSETQRNKGNFPGRFSGRQFSNSRSEMNVSTLELGDSALYLCASSLAAQGYTDTQYFGPGTRLTVL.

The chain employs TRBV2 and TRBJ1-1, with a possible D match to TRBD1 (6 bases). Germline lookup yields CDR1 SNHLY and CDR2 FYNNEI. The CDR3 runs to 12 residues. V lost 4 bases, J lost 7 bases, and 10 bases lay in between. In DNA form, the CDR3 reads TGTGCCAGCAGTGCAGGGGAGAGTGAAGCTTTCTTT. Encoded protein: CASSAGESEAFF.

This chain joins TRBV4-1 and TRBJ2-3; D gene unclear. Looked up from germline, CDR1 is MGHRA and CDR2 is YSYEKL. V lost 1 base and J lost 10, with 18 bases in between. The CDR3 is 15 residues long. CDR3 protein: CASSQVDTQNLPQYF. The CDR3 region has the DNA TGCGCCAGCAGCCAAGTAGATACCCAGAACCTTCCGCAGTATTTT.

The V call is TRBV14, the J call TRBJ1-1; D unresolved. Germline V gene lookup returns CDR1 SGHDN and CDR2 FVKESK. Deletions cut 5 bases from V and 5 bases from J, with 12 bases between. The length of the CDR3 is 13 residues. This CDR3 reads CASSKDFRTEAFF. The DNA for the CDR3 is TGTGCCAGCAGCAAGGACTTTAGGACTGAAGCTTTCTTT.